This entry lists 5 T cell receptor beta chains sequenced from one sample in a study of long-term antiretroviral therapy in people with HIV. The assay, immunoSEQ v3.0, was run at survey level. Data came from immunoSEQ multiplex PCR; TCRdb stores just in-frame clones and leaves some out. The sample lists more than 20,000 clones, 81% seen once, with about a sixth in the top ten. The sequencing here drew on unsorted PBMCs, taken at the start of antiretroviral therapy, before treatment. Source of these receptors: a woman under 30 with HIV.

The J gene is TRBJ2-1, the V gene TRBV25-1, with D possibly TRBD2 on 5 matching bases. This CDR3 has 15 amino acids. Germline assignment: CDR1 MGHDK and CDR2 SYGVNS. Deletions cut 5 bases from V and 10 bases from J, with 21 bases between. Here the CDR3 DNA reads TGTGCCAGCAGTACTACTAGGAAACCGGTTAGCGAGCAGTTCTTC. Translation: CASSTTRKPVSEQFF.

This clone came up a few times. The chain employs TRBV10-1 and TRBJ1-1; D possibly corresponds to TRBD1 (5 bases). Germline CDR1 and CDR2: WNHNN and SYGVQD (reference sequence). Trimming removed 7 bases from V and 5 bases from J, with 17 bases in between. CDR3 length: 14 residues. The CDR3 region has the DNA TGCGCCAGCACCAGGGATGGGGGTGGGACTGAAGCTTTCTTT. Its translation is CASTRDGGGTEAFF.

In this sample, this clone turned up once. The CDR3 loop reads CASRNSGTIRNGYTF. Written as DNA, the CDR3 is TGTGCCAGCAGAAATTCCGGGACAATTCGGAATGGCTACACCTTC. This sequence joins TRBV11-2 and TRBJ1-2, with a possible D match to TRBD1 (6 bases). The CDR3 contains 15 residues. V lost 6 bases, J lost 6 bases, and 20 bases lay in between. Per germline, CDR1 SGHAT and CDR2 FQNNGV.

The chain has TRBV2 and TRBJ2-4, with D perhaps matching TRBD1 (6 bases). CDR1 SNHLY and CDR2 FYNNEI come from the germline V gene. Between the trimmed V and J ends, which lost 3 bases and 4 bases, there was a span of 7 bases. The CDR3 runs 13 residues. The CDR3 DNA reads TGTGCCAGCAGTGATGGACAGAAAAACATTCAGTACTTC. As protein: CASSDGQKNIQYF.

The rearrangement uses TRBV29-1 and TRBJ2-5, with D possibly being TRBD1 (6 bases). V was shortened by 0 bases and J by 5 bases, with 19 bases between the two germline ends. This CDR3 spans 16 amino acids. Per the germline V gene, CDR1 is SQVTM and CDR2 is ANQGSEA. For the CDR3, the DNA is TGCAGCGTTGAAGAAACGGGGACAAGGGGCGGGGAGACCCAGTACTTC. Residues: CSVEETGTRGGETQYF.